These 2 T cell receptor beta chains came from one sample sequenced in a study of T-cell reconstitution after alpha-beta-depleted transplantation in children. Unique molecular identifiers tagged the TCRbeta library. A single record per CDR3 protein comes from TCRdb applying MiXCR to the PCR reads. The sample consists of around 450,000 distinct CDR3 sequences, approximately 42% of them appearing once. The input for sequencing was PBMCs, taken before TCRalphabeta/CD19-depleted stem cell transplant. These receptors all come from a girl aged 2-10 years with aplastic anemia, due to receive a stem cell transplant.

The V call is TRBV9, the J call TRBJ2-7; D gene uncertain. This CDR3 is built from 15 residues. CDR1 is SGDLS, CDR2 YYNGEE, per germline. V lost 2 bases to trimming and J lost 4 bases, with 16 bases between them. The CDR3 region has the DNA TGTGCCAGCAGCGTGGGCCAATCCCCCAATTACGAGCAGTACTTC. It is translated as CASSVGQSPNYEQYF.

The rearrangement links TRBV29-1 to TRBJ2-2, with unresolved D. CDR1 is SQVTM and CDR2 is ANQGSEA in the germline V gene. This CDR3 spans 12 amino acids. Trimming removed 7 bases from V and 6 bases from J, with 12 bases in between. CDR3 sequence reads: CSGSRVSGELFF. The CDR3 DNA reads TGCAGCGGCTCAAGGGTTTCCGGGGAGCTGTTTTTT.